The 17 T cell receptor beta chains below all came from one sample that was sequenced in a study of T cells in localized non-small cell lung cancer. The data were produced by immunoSEQ multiplex PCR, yet TCRdb's version contains in-frame clones alone and is incomplete. Of approximately 150,000 clones in the sample, about 90% were seen once. Sequencing used peripheral blood, obtained before any cancer treatment. The receptors derive from a female donor of 60 years or more with stage I lung adenocarcinoma.

The chain couples TRBV5-3 to TRBJ2-7; no clear D. TRBV5-3 is classed as an ORF, of uncertain function. The ends were cut back, 5 bases at V and 4 bases at J, with 7 bases in the middle. The CDR3 length is 11 residues. In DNA, the CDR3 is TGTGCCAGAAGGGGGTTATACGAGCAGTACTTC. Amino acid sequence: CARRGLYEQYF.

The V and J genes are TRBV9 and TRBJ2-7; D is perhaps TRBD1 (6 bases). The CDR3 covers 16 residues. Trimming stripped 3 bases from V and 7 bases from J, with 23 bases between. Germline values: CDR1 SGDLS, CDR2 YYNGEE. This CDR3 is CASSAEWDIRLGEQYF. CDR3 coding DNA: TGTGCCAGCAGCGCCGAATGGGACATACGGCTTGGAGAGCAGTACTTC.

V is TRBV7-9 and J is TRBJ2-3, with TRBD2 matching over 8 bases. The CDR3 has 16 residues. From germline, CDR1 is SEHNR and CDR2 FQNEAQ (reference sequence). With V trimmed by 2 bases and J by 4 bases, 8 bases remained unmatched. The CDR3 DNA follows: TGTGCCAGCAGCTTAAAGAAGAGCGGGAGCGCAGATACGCAGTATTTT. Translating gives CASSLKKSGSADTQYF.

V and J are TRBV27 and TRBJ2-5; D remains ambiguous. The CDR3 contains 13 residues. CDR1 and CDR2 from the germline V gene are MNHEY and SMNVEV (reference sequence). The germline V and J ends were trimmed by 4 bases and 7 bases, with 13 bases remaining between them. The CDR3 nucleotides read TGTGCCAGCAGTTCACCTGGGTTCGTGACCCAGTACTTC. Residues: CASSSPGFVTQYF.

The chain employs TRBV21-1 and TRBJ1-4. TRBV21-1 is an annotated pseudogene. The CDR3 runs 15 residues. CDR3 coding DNA: TGTGCCAGCAGCAAAGAAAGTGGCAGCCTCCGAAAACTGTTTTTT. Protein product: CASSKESGSLRKLFF.

The chain links TRBV28 to TRBJ2-3, with 8 bases that match TRBD1. Germline CDR1 and CDR2: MDHEN and SYDVKM. The CDR3 has 14 amino acids. The V and J ends lost 2 bases and 4 bases, in that order; junction bases with no gene match: 2. CDR3 nucleotides: TGTGCCAGCAGTTTACCAGGGGGCCCAGATACGCAGTATTTT. Protein: CASSLPGGPDTQYF. The full variable domain, with the rest looked up from reference TRBV28 and TRBJ2-3, is DVKVTQSSRYLVKRTGEKVFLECVQDMDHENMFWYRQDPGLGLRLIYFSYDVKMKEKGDIPEGYSVSREKKERFSLILESASTNQTSMYLCASSLPGGPDTQYFGPGTRLTVL.

This chain joins TRBV9 and TRBJ2-1, with 9 bases that match TRBD2. Germline V gene lookup returns CDR1 SGDLS and CDR2 YYNGEE. The CDR3 is 15 residues long. J gave up 8 bases and V 0 bases, and 6 bases lay outside the gene matches. The CDR3 DNA reads TGTGCCAGCAGCGTAGGGCTAGCGGGATCGGATGAGCAGTTCTTC. Encoded protein: CASSVGLAGSDEQFF.

This chain links TRBV28 with TRBJ1-1, with 9 nucleotides matching TRBD1. The junction had 12 bases not matched to a gene; V was cut back by 8 bases and J by 5 bases. The CDR3 totals 15 residues. The germline V gene has CDR1 MDHEN and CDR2 SYDVKM. The CDR3 region is CASLVGDRVYTEAFF. The DNA of the CDR3 is TGTGCCAGCCTGGTGGGGGACAGGGTTTATACTGAAGCTTTCTTT. The complete variable domain, with remaining parts taken from reference TRBV28 and TRBJ1-1, reads DVKVTQSSRYLVKRTGEKVFLECVQDMDHENMFWYRQDPGLGLRLIYFSYDVKMKEKGDIPEGYSVSREKKERFSLILESASTNQTSMYLCASLVGDRVYTEAFFGQGTRLTVV.

This clone turned up a few times. The V and J genes are TRBV6-5 and TRBJ2-2; D perhaps matches TRBD1 (6 bases). Germline CDR1 reads MNHEY; CDR2 reads SVGAGI. This CDR3 comprises 15 residues. Deletions cut 3 bases from V and 2 bases from J, with 10 bases between. CDR3 sequence (DNA): TGTGCCAGCAGTTATGTACAGGGAAACACCGGGGAGCTGTTTTTT. It specifies CASSYVQGNTGELFF.

The V gene is TRBV7-9, the J gene TRBJ2-1; TRBD1 matches at 10 bases. The length of the CDR3 is 14 residues. The germline V gene encodes CDR1 SEHNR and CDR2 FQNEAQ (reference sequence). The trim removed 5 bases at V and 3 bases at J, leaving 1 base unmatched. CDR3 residues: CASSRDRGYNEQFF. For the CDR3, the DNA is TGTGCCAGCAGCCGGGACAGGGGCTACAATGAGCAGTTCTTC. The full variable domain, with the rest looked up from reference TRBV7-9 and TRBJ2-1, is DTGVSQNPRHKITKRGQNVTFRCDPISEHNRLYWYRQTLGQGPEFLTYFQNEAQLEKSRLLSDRFSAERPKGSFSTLEIQRTEQGDSAMYLCASSRDRGYNEQFFGPGTRLTVL.

The rearrangement links TRBV5-1 to TRBJ2-7; D gene ambiguous. V was trimmed by 0 bases and J by 0 bases, leaving 4 bases between them. The length of the CDR3 is 13 residues. CDR1 and CDR2 (germline): SGHRS, YFSETQ. The CDR3 DNA sequence: TGCGCCAGCAGCTTGGACTACTCCTACGAGCAGTACTTC. Translation gives CASSLDYSYEQYF.

This chain uses TRBV19 with TRBJ2-7; 7 positions match TRBD2. Trimming removed 6 bases from V and 0 bases from J; junction bases left unmatched: 5. The CDR3 totals 14 residues. The germline gives CDR1 LNHDA, CDR2 SQIVND (reference sequence). The CDR3 spells CASRTGTNSYEQYF. Here the CDR3 DNA reads TGTGCCAGTAGGACCGGGACTAACTCCTACGAGCAGTACTTC.

The rearrangement joins TRBV2 to TRBJ2-1, with 8 bases lining up with TRBD2. Per the germline V gene, CDR1 is SNHLY and CDR2 is FYNNEI. The trim removed 6 bases at V and 7 bases at J, leaving 11 bases unmatched. CDR3 length: 15 residues. As DNA, the CDR3 is TGTGCCAGCAGGGGGTCCCGGGAGGGGCGGAATGAGCAGTTCTTC. Encoded protein: CASRGSREGRNEQFF.

This clone was seen only a few times. CDR3: CATSRDLTVGNTIYF. The CDR3, as DNA: TGTGCCACCAGCAGAGATCTGACAGTCGGAAACACCATATATTTT. The rearrangement uses TRBV15 and TRBJ1-3, with D perhaps matching TRBD1 (5 bases). CDR3 length equals 15 residues. In germline, CDR1 is LNHNV, CDR2 YYDKDF (reference sequence). Trimming left V 0 bases short and J 4 bases short, with 10 bases between.

This chain joins TRBV15 and TRBJ2-3; the D call may be TRBD1 or TRBD2 (5 bases each). The CDR3 loop spans 14 amino acids. V lost 1 base and J lost 6, with 11 bases in between. Per the germline V gene, CDR1 is LNHNV and CDR2 is YYDKDF (reference sequence). The CDR3 loop reads CATSRAQGADTQYF. The CDR3, as DNA: TGTGCCACCAGCAGAGCCCAGGGAGCGGATACGCAGTATTTT.

The CDR3 DNA is TGCAGTCATTCATGGCGGGAGCTAGGGTACAATGAGCAGTTCTTC. As protein: CSHSWRELGYNEQFF. The chain uses TRBV29-1 and TRBJ2-1, with TRBD2 identical over 7 bases. Germline V CDR1 and CDR2: SQVTM, ANQGSEA. This CDR3 is 15 amino acids long.

The rearrangement links TRBV2 to TRBJ1-5; D perhaps matches TRBD1 (6 bases). This CDR3 is 14 amino acids long. Germline V gives CDR1 SNHLY, CDR2 FYNNEI. V was cut by 6 bases and J by 3 bases, with 12 bases left in between. The CDR3: CASSFTGYNQPQHF. DNA of the CDR3: TGTGCCAGCAGCTTCACAGGGTACAATCAGCCCCAGCATTTT.